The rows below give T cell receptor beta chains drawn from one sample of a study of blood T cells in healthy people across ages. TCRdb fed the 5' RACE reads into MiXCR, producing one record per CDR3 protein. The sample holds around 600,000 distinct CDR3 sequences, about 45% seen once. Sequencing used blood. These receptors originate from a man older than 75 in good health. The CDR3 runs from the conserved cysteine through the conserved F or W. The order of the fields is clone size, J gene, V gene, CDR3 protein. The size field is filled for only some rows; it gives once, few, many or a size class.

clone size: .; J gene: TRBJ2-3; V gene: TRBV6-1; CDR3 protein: CASSTTGADTQYF
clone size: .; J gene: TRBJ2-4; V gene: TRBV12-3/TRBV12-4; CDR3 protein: CASSWEGNIQYF
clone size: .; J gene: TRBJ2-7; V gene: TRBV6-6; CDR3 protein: CASSDVAGPYEQYF
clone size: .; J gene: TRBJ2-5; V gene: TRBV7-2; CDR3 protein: CASSPGRGRGLQTQYF
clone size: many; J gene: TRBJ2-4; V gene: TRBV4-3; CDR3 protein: CASSQELGAAKNIQYF
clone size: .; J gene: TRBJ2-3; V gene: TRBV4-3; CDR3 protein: CASSAGDTQYF
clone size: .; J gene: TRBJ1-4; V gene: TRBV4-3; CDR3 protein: CASSQDLTTNEKPFF
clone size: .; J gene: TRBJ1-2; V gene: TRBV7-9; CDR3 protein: CASSLAAAGGGYGYTF
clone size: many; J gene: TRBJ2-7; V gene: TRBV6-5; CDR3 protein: CASSRSGLAGGEQYF
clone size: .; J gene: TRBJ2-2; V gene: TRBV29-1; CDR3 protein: CSVDTGGELFF
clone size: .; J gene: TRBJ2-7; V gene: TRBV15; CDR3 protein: CATGQGMPEQYF
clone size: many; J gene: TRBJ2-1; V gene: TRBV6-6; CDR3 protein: CASTKDWTYNEQFF
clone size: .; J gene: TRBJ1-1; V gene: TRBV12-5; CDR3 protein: CASGLLLPGQGDTEAFF
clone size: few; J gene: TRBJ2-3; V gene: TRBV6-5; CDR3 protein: CASRTGTRPSDTQYF
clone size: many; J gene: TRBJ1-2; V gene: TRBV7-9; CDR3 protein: CASSSSGRNYGYTF
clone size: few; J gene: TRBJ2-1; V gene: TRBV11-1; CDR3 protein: CASSGLVGANEQFF
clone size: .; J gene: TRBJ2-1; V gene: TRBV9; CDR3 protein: CASSVGTSHNEQFF
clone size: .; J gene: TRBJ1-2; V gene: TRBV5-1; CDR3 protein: CASGSPSNYGYTF
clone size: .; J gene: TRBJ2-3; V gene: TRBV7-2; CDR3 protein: CASSIRSNTDTQYF
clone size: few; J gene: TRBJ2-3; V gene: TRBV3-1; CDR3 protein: CASSPRDQGTDTQYF
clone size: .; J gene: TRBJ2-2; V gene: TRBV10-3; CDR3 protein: CAISDGAGELFF
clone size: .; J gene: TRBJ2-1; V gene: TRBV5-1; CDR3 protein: CASSLELRNEQFF
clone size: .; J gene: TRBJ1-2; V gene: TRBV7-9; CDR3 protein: CASSLLTGENYGYTF
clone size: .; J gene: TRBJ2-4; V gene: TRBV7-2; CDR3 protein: CASSFGARSGQYF
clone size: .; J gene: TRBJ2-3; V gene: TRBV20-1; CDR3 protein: CSARRVQGTDTQYF
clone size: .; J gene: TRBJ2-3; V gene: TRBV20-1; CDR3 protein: CSASSMTGTDTQYF
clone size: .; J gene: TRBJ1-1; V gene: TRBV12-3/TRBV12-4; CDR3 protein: CASSLTGAGTEAFF
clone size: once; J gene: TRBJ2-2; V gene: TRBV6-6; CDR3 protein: CASSYVLGNTGELFF
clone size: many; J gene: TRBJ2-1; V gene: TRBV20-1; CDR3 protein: CSASGNYNEQFF
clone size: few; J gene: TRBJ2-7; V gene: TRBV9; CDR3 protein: CASSAHRGEQYF
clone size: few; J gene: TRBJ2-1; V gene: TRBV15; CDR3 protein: CATSGGTSGSSYNEQFF
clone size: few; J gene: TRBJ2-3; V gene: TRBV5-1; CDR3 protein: CASSSSGGTHTDTQYF
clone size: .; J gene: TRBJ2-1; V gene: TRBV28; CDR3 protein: CATSILGEQFF
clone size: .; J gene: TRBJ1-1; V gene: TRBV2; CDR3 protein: CASRGWVGTEAFF
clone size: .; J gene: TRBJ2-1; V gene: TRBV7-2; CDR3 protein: CASSRYTPGANEQFF
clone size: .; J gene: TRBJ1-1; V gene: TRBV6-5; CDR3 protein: CASKRAGRNTEAFF
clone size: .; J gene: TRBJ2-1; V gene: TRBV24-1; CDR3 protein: CATSPPGQRDNEQFF
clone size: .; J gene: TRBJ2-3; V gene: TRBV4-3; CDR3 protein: CASSQLLTGGPDTQYF
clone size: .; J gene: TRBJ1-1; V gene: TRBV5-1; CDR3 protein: CASRPGRLNTEAFF
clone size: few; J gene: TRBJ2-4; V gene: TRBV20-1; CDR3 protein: CSAARENIQYF
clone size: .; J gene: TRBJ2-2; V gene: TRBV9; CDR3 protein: CASSVAPGVVTGELFF
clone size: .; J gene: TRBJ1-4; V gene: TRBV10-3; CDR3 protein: CAIRGSDTPGKLFF
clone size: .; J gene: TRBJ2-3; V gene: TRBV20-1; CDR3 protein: CSARDSESPDTQYF
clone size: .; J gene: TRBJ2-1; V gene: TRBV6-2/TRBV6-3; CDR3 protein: CASSSAASGSRNEQFF
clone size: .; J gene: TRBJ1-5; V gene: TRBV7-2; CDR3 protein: CACSPAVGQLNQPQHF
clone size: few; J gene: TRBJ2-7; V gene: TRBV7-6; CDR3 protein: CASSPQTSFRSYEQYF
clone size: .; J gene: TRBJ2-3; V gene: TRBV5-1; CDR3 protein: CASSHLSLYSSTATQYF
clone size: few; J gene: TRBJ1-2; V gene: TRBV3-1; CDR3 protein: CASRPGGGIYGYTF
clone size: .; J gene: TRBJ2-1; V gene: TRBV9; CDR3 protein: CATGTTSNEQFF
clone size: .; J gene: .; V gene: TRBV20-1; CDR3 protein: CSARDSAVGSSEQYF
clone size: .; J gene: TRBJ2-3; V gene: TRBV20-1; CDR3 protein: CSAIRTENTDTQYF